Detailed here is one T cell receptor beta chain. The sample belongs to a study of blood T cell repertoires in COVID-19. Background on the study: Researchers got acute and convalescent COVID-19 samples from the United States, Italy and Spain.

Original data processing: Using reference gene primer amplification, nucleated cell counts were estimated. The repertoire was sequenced with immunoSEQ multiplex PCR; TCRdb's copy has only in-frame clones and lacks some. V and J calls and clone size are as listed in that table; D and trimming were resolved from the DNA. The data contain fewer than 350,000 clones, over 75% of them singletons. Sequences were obtained from peripheral blood. The TCR was taken from a woman in her forties or fifties who had recovered from COVID-19.

DNA for the CDR3: TGTGCCAGCAGCTCAACAGGGACCGGATATGGCTACACCTTC. Translated: CASSSTGTGYGYTF. The genes are TRBV13 and TRBJ1-2, with a tentative D call TRBD1 (6 bases). The CDR3 has 14 amino acids. Trimming pared 4 bases from V and 5 bases from J, leaving 14 bases between. CDR1 is PRHDT, CDR2 FYEKMQ, per germline (reference sequence).